This T cell receptor (beta chain) was sequenced during a study of cytotoxic CD8 clonotypes in ibrutinib-treated CLL. Study background: The cohort had around 11 relapsed/refractory and around 14 treatment-naive patients, around 18 IGHV unmutated. Study outcomes and limitations: Samples from sustained-remission and progressing patients were taken at different times.

As for this clone: What it recognizes is unknown.

CDR3 length: 16 residues. CDR1 SGHVS and CDR2 FQNEAQ come from the germline V gene. The V end was cut by 2 bases, the J end by 8 bases, with 21 bases between. The assay was immunoSEQ multiplex PCR, and TCRdb's table has in-frame clones only and misses some. The sample consists of some 170,000 clones, about 88% of them appearing once. The TCR was taken from a human donor with chronic lymphocytic leukemia. The chain couples TRBV7-8 to TRBJ1-1; TRBD1 is a possible D gene (6 bases). The sample consisted of PBMCs, taken at disease progression, from a patient treated with ibrutinib. The CDR3 reads CASSLSAIIKGGEAFF. DNA for the CDR3: TGTGCCAGCAGCTTATCAGCAATCATCAAGGGGGGCGAAGCTTTCTTT. The variable domain in full, completed from reference TRBV7-8 and TRBJ1-1, reads GAGVSQSPRYKVAKRGQDVALRCDPISGHVSLFWYQQALGQGPEFLTYFQNEAQLDKSGLPSDRFFAERPEGSVSTLKIQRTQQEDSAVYLCASSLSAIIKGGEAFFGQGTRLTVV.